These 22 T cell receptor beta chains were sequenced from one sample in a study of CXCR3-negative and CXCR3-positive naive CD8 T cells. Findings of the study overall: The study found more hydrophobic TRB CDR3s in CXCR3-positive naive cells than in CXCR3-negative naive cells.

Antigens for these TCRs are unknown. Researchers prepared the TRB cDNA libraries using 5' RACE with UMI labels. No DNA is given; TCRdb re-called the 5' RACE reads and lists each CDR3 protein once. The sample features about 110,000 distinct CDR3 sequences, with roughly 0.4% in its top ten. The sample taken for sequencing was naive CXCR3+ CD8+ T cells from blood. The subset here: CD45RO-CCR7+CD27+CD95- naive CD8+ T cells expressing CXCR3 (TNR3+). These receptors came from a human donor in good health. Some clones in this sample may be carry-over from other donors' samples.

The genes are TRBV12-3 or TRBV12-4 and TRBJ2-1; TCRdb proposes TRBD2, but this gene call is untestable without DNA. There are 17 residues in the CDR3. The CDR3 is CASSLDRTTSLYNEQFF.

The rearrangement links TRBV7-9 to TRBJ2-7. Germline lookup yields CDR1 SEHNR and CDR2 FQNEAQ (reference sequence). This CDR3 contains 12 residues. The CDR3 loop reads CASSSNPAEQYF.

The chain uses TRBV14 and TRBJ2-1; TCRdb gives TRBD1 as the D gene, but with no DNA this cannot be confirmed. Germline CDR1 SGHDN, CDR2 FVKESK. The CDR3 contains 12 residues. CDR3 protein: CASSQDWGEQFF.

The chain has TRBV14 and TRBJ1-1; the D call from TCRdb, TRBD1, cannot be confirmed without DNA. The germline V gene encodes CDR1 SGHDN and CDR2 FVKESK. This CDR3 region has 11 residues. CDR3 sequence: CASSQRDEAFF.

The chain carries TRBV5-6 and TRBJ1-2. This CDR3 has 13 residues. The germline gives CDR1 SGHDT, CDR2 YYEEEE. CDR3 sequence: CASSLLGPDGYTF.

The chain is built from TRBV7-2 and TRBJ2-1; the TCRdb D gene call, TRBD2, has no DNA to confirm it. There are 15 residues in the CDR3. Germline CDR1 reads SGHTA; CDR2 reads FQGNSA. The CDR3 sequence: CASSKTLAGTLEQFF. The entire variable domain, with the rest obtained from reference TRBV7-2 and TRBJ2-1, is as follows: GAGVSQSPSNKVTEKGKDVELRCDPISGHTALYWYRQSLGQGLEFLIYFQGNSAPDKSGLPSDRFSAERTGGSVSTLTIQRTQQEDSAVYLCASSKTLAGTLEQFFGPGTRLTVL.

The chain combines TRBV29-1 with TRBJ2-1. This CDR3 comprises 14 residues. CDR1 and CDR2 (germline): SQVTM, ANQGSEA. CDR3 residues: CSVEEGMIYNEQFF.

This chain's CDR3 is CSVPLAGEWEQFF. The chain uses TRBV29-1 and TRBJ2-1; TCRdb designates TRBD2, a call that cannot be tested without DNA. The CDR3 totals 13 residues. CDR1 SQVTM and CDR2 ANQGSEA come from the germline V gene.

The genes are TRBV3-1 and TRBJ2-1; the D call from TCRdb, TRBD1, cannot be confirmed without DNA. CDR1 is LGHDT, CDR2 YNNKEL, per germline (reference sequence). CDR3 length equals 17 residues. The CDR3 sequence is CASSQVSGQGTYNEQFF.

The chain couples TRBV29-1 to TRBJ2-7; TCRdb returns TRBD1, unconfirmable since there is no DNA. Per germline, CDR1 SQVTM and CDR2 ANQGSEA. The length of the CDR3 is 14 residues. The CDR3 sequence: CSVGGTETYYEQYF.

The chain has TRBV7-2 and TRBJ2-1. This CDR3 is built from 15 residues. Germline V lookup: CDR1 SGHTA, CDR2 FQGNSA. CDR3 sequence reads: CASSLASQPPYEQFF.

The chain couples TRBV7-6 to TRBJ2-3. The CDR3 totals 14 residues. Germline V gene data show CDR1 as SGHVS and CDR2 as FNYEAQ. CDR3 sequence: CASSPSNGADTQYF.

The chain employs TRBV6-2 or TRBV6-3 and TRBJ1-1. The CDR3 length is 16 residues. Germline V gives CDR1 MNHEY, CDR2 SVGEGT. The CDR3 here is CASSYSEGIPNTEAFF.

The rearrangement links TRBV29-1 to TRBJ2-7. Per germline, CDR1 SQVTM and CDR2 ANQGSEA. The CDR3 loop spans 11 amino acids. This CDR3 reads CSVELDYEQYF.

CDR3 residues: CASSHSTTGVSSYEQYF. This chain connects TRBV3-1 to TRBJ2-7; checking the TCRdb D call of TRBD1 is not possible without DNA. This CDR3 has 17 residues. Looked up from germline, CDR1 is LGHDT and CDR2 is YNNKEL (reference sequence).

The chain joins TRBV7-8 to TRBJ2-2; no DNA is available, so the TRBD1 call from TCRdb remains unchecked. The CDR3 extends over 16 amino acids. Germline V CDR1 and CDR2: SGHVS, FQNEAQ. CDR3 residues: CASSLGGWVATGELFF. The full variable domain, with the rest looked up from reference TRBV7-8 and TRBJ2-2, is GAGVSQSPRYKVAKRGQDVALRCDPISGHVSLFWYQQALGQGPEFLTYFQNEAQLDKSGLPSDRFFAERPEGSVSTLKIQRTQQEDSAVYLCASSLGGWVATGELFFGEGSRLTVL.

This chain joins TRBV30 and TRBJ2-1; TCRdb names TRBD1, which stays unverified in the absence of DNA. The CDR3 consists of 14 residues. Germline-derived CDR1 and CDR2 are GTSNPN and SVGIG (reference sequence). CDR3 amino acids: CAWSVGGTYNEQFF.

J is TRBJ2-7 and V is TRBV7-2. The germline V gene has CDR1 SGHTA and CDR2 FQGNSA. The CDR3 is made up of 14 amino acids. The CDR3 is CASSLYGTAYEQYF.

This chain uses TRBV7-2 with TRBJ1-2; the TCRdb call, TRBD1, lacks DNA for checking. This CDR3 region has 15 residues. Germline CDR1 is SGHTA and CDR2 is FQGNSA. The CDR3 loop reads CASSSSTGPNYGYTF.

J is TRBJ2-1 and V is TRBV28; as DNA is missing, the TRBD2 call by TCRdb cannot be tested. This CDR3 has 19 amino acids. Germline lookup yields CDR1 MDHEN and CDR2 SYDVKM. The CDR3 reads CASSSSRRRRLAAGREQFF.

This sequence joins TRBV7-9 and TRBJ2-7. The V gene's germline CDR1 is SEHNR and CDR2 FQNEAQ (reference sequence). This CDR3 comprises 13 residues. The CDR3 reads CASSSGMQAEQYF. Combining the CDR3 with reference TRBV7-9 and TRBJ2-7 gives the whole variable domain DTGVSQNPRHKITKRGQNVTFRCDPISEHNRLYWYRQTLGQGPEFLTYFQNEAQLEKSRLLSDRFSAERPKGSFSTLEIQRTEQGDSAMYLCASSSGMQAEQYFGPGTRLTVT.

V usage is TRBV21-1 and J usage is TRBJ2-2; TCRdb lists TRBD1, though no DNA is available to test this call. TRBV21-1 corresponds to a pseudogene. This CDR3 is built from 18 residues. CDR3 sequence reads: CASSGGQPGTLTGGELFF.